This entry describes one T cell receptor beta chain. Antigen specificity is unknown. This sample is part of a study of CD8+CD57+ T cells in acquired aplastic anemia. Across the study: The study obtained an average of roughly 3 ug of DNA from sorted CD4+ and CD8+ cells.

Notes on the study in general: Nearly 30 CD8+ CDR3 sequences were shared between patients and controls. CD8+ Simpson's diversity did not differ significantly between patients and controls.

V shed 4 bases and J 6 bases; nucleotides not matched to a gene: 6. The CDR3 spans 15 residues. CDR1 is KGHDR, CDR2 SFDVKD, per germline. TCR beta VDJ combinations and CDR3 sequences were profiled from genomic DNA. TCRdb independently ran MiXCR on the reads; one entry per CDR3 protein. This sample has 200,000 or so distinct CDR3 sequences, with 64% found just once. The receptor's source is a human donor with severe aplastic anemia or a healthy control (not recorded which). This chain joins TRBV24-1 and TRBJ2-7, with 12 bases fitting TRBD1. Sequencing input: sorted CD4+, CD8+, or CD8+CD57+ T cells (not recorded which) from PBMCs. This chain's CDR3 is CATSDTGTGGLEQYF. The CDR3 coding sequence is TGTGCCACCAGTGACACCGGGACAGGGGGCCTCGAGCAGTACTTC.